Listed below are T cell receptor beta chains from one sample, sequenced in a study of immune heterogeneity within non-small cell lung tumors. TCRdb re-called the multiplex PCR reads through MiXCR, storing one row per CDR3 protein. Of under 25,000 distinct CDR3 sequences in the sample, approximately 26% were seen once. The sequencing sample was made of lung tumor tissue. These receptors all come from a man between 35 and 55 years old with non-small cell lung cancer. CDR3s include the opening cysteine and the closing phenylalanine or tryptophan. A D gene is named only where the DNA matches it firmly. A clone size is listed for some rows: how often the clone was seen (once, few, many), or a class if it is expanded.

v_call	d_call	j_call	clone_size	cdr3_nt	cdr3_aa
TRBV11-2	.	TRBJ1-4	.	TGTGCCAGCAGCCCGGGGGGAGGGATTGGAGAAAAACTGTTTTTT	CASSPGGGIGEKLFF
TRBV11-3	.	TRBJ2-1	.	TGTGCCAGCAGCTTCGACATGTCGAGAGAGCAGTTCTTC	CASSFDMSREQFF
TRBV10-3	TRBD2	TRBJ2-1	.	TGTGCCATCAACTCGGGACTAGGGGGGTACAATGAGCAGTTCTTC	CAINSGLGGYNEQFF
TRBV7-6	.	TRBJ1-1	few	TGTGCCAGCAGCTTAGAACAGGGCACTGAAGCTTTCTTT	CASSLEQGTEAFF
TRBV20-1	TRBD2	TRBJ2-5	many	TGCAGTGCTAGCGCTGGACTAGCGGGACTAGGAGAGACCCAGTACTTC	CSASAGLAGLGETQYF
TRBV18	.	TRBJ2-7	.	TGTGCCAGCTCACCCGGGGCTAGCGCCTACGAGCAGTACTTC	CASSPGASAYEQYF
TRBV5-1	.	TRBJ2-3	many	TGCGCCAGCACTGCTGGTGATACGCAGTATTTT	CASTAGDTQYF
TRBV4-1	.	TRBJ1-1	many	TGCGCCAGCAGTCCTCATGGAGGGCATGGGAGCGGCACTGAAGCTTTCTTT	CASSPHGGHGSGTEAFF
TRBV20-1	TRBD1	TRBJ1-2	.	TGCAGTGCTGACTCCGGGACAGGGAACTATGGCTACACCTTC	CSADSGTGNYGYTF
TRBV19	TRBD1	TRBJ1-1	few	TGTGCCAGTAGTATAGCCCACAGGGGGCGCAACACTGAAGCTTTCTTT	CASSIAHRGRNTEAFF
TRBV7-2	TRBD1	TRBJ1-4	once	TGTGCCAGAAGCTTAGGGGGGACAGGGAGGGAAAAACTGTTTTTT	CARSLGGTGREKLFF
TRBV11-3	.	TRBJ1-1	few	TGTGCCAGCAGCTTACAGGGGTTCGACACTGAAGCTTTCTTT	CASSLQGFDTEAFF
TRBV3-1	.	TRBJ1-1	.	TGTGCCAGCAGCCGAGATAGGACCGGAGCTTTCTTT	CASSRDRTGAFF
TRBV6-1	.	TRBJ1-2	medium-sized	TGTGCCAGCAGTTTGGGGGAGGTCGGGGGCTACACCTTC	CASSLGEVGGYTF
TRBV12-3/TRBV12-4	.	TRBJ2-1	.	TGTGTCAGCAGTGTTCTGTGCTCCTACAATGAGCAGTTCTTC	CVSSVLCSYNEQFF
TRBV12-3/TRBV12-4	TRBD1	TRBJ1-3	medium-sized	TGTGCCAGCAGTAAACCGGGACAGAATAGAGTCTCTGGAAACACCATATATTTT	CASSKPGQNRVSGNTIYF
TRBV7-8	.	TRBJ2-3	few	TGTGCCAGCAGCTTAGGGGATACTGCAGATACGCAGTATTTT	CASSLGDTADTQYF
TRBV5-1	.	TRBJ1-4	many	TGCGCCAGCAGATACAGTAATGAAAAACTGTTTTTT	CASRYSNEKLFF
TRBV7-9	.	TRBJ2-5	.	TGTGCCAGCAGCTTTCGGGCTAGTACAGAGACCCAGTACTTC	CASSFRASTETQYF
TRBV7-9	.	TRBJ1-3	.	TGTGCCAGCAGCGTCACTGCCACACTCTCTGGAAACACCATATATTTT	CASSVTATLSGNTIYF
TRBV5-4	.	TRBJ2-1	few	TGTGCCAGCAGCCCAAGTGGGGCGAGCTCCTACAATGAGCAGTTCTTC	CASSPSGASSYNEQFF
TRBV11-3	.	TRBJ2-1	few	TGTGCCAGCACCCGGGACGGTTTTTCCTACAATGAGCAGTTCTTC	CASTRDGFSYNEQFF
TRBV7-9	.	TRBJ2-2	few	TGTGCCAGCAGATTTGGGACATCGAACACCGGGGAGCTGTTTTTT	CASRFGTSNTGELFF
TRBV12-3/TRBV12-4	TRBD1	TRBJ1-2	many	TGTGCCAGCAGTGACAGGGGGCTTGGCTACACCTTC	CASSDRGLGYTF
TRBV6-2/TRBV6-3	.	TRBJ2-7	many	TGTGCCAGCAGACGCCTAGCAGGCGAGCAGTACTTC	CASRRLAGEQYF
TRBV6-5	.	TRBJ2-5	.	TGTGCCAGCATTTACTCAGGGACGGGCGGGGTGGAGACCCAGTACTTC	CASIYSGTGGVETQYF
TRBV7-9	.	TRBJ1-6	many	TGTGCCAGCAGCTGGGCGAATTCGGGGTTTTCACCCCTCCACTTT	CASSWANSGFSPLHF
TRBV5-1	.	TRBJ2-1	.	TGCGCCAGCAACCGGGACCACTCCTACAATGAGCAGTTCTTC	CASNRDHSYNEQFF
TRBV30	TRBD1	TRBJ1-1	.	TGTGCCTGGGGGGGACAGCCGTGGGGAACTGAAGCTTTCTTT	CAWGGQPWGTEAFF
TRBV11-2	.	TRBJ2-7	few	TGTGCCAGCAGCTTGGCCTACGGGCCCCTGGAGCAGTACTTC	CASSLAYGPLEQYF
TRBV7-9	.	TRBJ2-3	.	TGTGCCAGCAGCGCAAGCGGCATACGCACAGATACGCAGTATTTT	CASSASGIRTDTQYF
TRBV24-1	.	TRBJ2-6	.	TGTGCCACCAGTGATTACAGTACTGGGGCCAACGTCCTGACTTTC	CATSDYSTGANVLTF
TRBV24-1	TRBD1	TRBJ1-1	many	TGTGCCACCAAACCCCGGGACAGGGGCAAAGCTTTCTTT	CATKPRDRGKAFF
TRBV7-9	.	TRBJ2-7	many	TGTGCCAGCAGCTTAAGGCAGGAGCCCTACGAGCAGTACTTC	CASSLRQEPYEQYF
TRBV2	.	TRBJ2-7	.	TGTGACAGCAGTGGGGGCTCCTACGATCAGTACTTC	CDSSGGSYDQYF
TRBV7-8	.	TRBJ2-7	medium-sized	TGTGCCAGCAGCTTCGGTGGGACCCTATCCTACGAGCAGTACTTC	CASSFGGTLSYEQYF
TRBV28	.	TRBJ1-5	.	TGTGCCAGCAGTTTATTGTGGCCCCAGCATTTT	CASSLLWPQHF
TRBV12-3/TRBV12-4	.	TRBJ1-6	medium-sized	TGTGCCAGCAGTTTGAGGGGTATAGGGAATTCACCCCTCCACTTT	CASSLRGIGNSPLHF
TRBV24-1	.	TRBJ2-4	few	TGTGCCACCAGTGATTTCACAGGAATTCAGTACTTC	CATSDFTGIQYF
TRBV5-4	.	TRBJ2-7	.	TGTGCCAGCAGCTTGGAGGGGGACATTTCCGAGCAGTACTTC	CASSLEGDISEQYF
TRBV10-3	TRBD1	TRBJ2-7	few	TGTGCCATCAGTGCTCGGGACAGGGCCTCCTACGAGCAGTACTTC	CAISARDRASYEQYF
TRBV14	.	TRBJ1-5	few	TGTGCCAGCAGCCAAGGGGGGGGGAATCAGCCCCAGCATTTT	CASSQGGGNQPQHF
TRBV5-1	.	TRBJ2-7	large	TGCGCCAGCAGTCACGGAGACGTCGGCTACGAGCAGTACTTC	CASSHGDVGYEQYF
TRBV7-2	.	TRBJ2-7	few	TGTGCCAGCAGCTTAGTGGGCGAGCAGTACTTC	CASSLVGEQYF
TRBV20-1	TRBD1	TRBJ1-1	few	TGCAGTGCTAAGGACGCGACAGGGGTGAACACTGAAGCTTTCTTT	CSAKDATGVNTEAFF